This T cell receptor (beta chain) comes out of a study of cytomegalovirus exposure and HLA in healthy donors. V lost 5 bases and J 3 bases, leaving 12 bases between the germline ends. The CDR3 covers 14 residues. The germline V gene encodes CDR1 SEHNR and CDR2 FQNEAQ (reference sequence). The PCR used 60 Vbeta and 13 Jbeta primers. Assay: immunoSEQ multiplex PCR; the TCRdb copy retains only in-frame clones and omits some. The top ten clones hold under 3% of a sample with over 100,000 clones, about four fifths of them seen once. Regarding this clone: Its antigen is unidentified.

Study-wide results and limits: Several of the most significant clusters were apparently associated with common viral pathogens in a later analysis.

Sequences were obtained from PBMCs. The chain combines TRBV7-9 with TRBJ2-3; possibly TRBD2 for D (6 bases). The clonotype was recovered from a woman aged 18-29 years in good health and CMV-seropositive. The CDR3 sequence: CASSPDYLTDTQYF. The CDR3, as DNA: TGTGCCAGCAGCCCGGACTACCTGACAGATACGCAGTATTTT.